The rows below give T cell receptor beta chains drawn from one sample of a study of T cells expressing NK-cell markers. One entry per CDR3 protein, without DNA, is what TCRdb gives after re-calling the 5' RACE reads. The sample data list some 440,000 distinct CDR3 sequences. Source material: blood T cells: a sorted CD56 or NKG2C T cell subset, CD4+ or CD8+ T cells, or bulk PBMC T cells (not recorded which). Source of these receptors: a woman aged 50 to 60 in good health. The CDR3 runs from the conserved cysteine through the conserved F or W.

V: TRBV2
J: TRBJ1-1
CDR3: CASNPDTLIQNTEAFF

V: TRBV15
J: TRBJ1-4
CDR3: CATSRMDRAGDEKLFF

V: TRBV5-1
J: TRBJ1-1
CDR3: CASSLNPGQGALNTEAFF

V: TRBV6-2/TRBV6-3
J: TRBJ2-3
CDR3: CASWWADTQYF

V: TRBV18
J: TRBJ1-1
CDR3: CASSPPMTDFHEAFF

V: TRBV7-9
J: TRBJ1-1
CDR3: CASRSSQGRNTEAFF

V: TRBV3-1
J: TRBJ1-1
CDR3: CASTPSDFAGTEAFF

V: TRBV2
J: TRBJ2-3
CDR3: CASRESPTTQYF

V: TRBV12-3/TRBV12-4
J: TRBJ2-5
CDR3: CASSFREVGTQYF

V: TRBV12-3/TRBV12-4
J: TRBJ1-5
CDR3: CASSLSGGNQPQHF

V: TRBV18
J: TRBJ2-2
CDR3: CASSLTRARTGELFF

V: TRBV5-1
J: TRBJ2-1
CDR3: CASGETATIDNEQFF

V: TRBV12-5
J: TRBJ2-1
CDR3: CASGLPPGARVRSYNEQFF

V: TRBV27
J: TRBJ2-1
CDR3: CASRRLAGYNEQFF

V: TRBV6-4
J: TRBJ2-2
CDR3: CASSDSPFLAGITNTGELFF

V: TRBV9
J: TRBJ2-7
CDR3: CASSVGVAELYEQYF

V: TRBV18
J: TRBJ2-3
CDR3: CASSPPSQPSTDTQYF

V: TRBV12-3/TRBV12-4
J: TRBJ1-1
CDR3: CASSFYTEAFF

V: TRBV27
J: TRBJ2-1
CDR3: CASRKYYNEQFF

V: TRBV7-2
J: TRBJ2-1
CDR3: CASSREGTYNEQFF

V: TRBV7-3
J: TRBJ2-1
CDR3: CASSFPGNEQFF

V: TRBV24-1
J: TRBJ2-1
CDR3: CATSDFTATYNEQFF